This entry features one TCR beta chain sequence. The sample originates from a study of cytomegalovirus exposure and HLA in healthy donors. 13 Jbeta primers and 60 Vbeta primers were used for the PCR. Clones were sequenced by immunoSEQ multiplex PCR, and TCRdb holds only the in-frame ones, with some missing. The data contain 100,000 to 150,000 clones, 60% to 85% of them singletons. The germline gives CDR1 SGHRS, CDR2 YFSETQ. The CDR3 sequence is 15 residues long. Between the trimmed V and J ends, which lost 0 bases and 5 bases, there was a span of 12 bases. The sequencing input was PBMCs. The chain links TRBV5-1 to TRBJ1-5, with a tentative D call TRBD1 (5 bases). The TCR sequence derives from a man aged 30 to 39 in good health and CMV-seronegative. The CDR3: CASSLVPGYDQPQHF. The CDR3 region has the DNA TGCGCCAGCAGCTTGGTGCCAGGGTACGATCAGCCCCAGCATTTT.